These 24 T cell receptor beta chains share one sample of origin, sequenced in a study of cytomegalovirus exposure and HLA in healthy donors. The PCR employed 60 Vbeta primers together with 13 Jbeta primers. Using immunoSEQ multiplex PCR, the repertoire was profiled, and TCRdb retains in-frame clones only, with some absent. This repertoire shows about 170,000 clones, about 85% found once; its top ten account for 1%. The sample comprised PBMCs. The receptors were gathered from a boy under 10 years old in good health and CMV-seronegative.

The CDR3 reads CASGATRPDRVETQYF. The CDR3 DNA follows: TGTGCCAGCGGAGCGACTAGACCCGACCGTGTAGAGACCCAGTACTTC. The rearrangement joins TRBV6-6 to TRBJ2-5; possible D gene TRBD2, 6 bases. The length of the CDR3 is 16 residues. The ends were cut back, 8 bases at V and 4 bases at J, with 23 bases in the middle. Germline lookup yields CDR1 MNHNY and CDR2 SVGAGI (reference sequence).

The V gene is TRBV7-2, the J gene TRBJ2-7; D is possibly TRBD1 (6 bases). The V gene's germline CDR1 is SGHTA and CDR2 FQGNSA. CDR3 length: 14 amino acids. The V gene lost 0 bases and the J gene lost 6 bases, with 12 bases spanning the gap. Written as DNA, the CDR3 is TGTGCCAGCAGCTTAGCAACAGGGAAAAGCGAGCAGTACTTC. It codes for CASSLATGKSEQYF.

The genes are TRBV18 and TRBJ1-2, with a tentative D call TRBD1 (6 bases). Trimming stripped 4 bases from V and 3 bases from J, with 18 bases between. The CDR3 sequence is 16 residues long. From germline, CDR1 is KGHSH and CDR2 LQKENI. The chain's CDR3 is CASSQHPPGHDYGYTF. Here the CDR3 DNA reads TGTGCCAGCTCACAACATCCCCCGGGACACGACTATGGCTACACCTTC. The full variable domain, in which reference TRBV18 and TRBJ1-2 provide the parts outside the CDR3, is NAGVMQNPRHLVRRRGQEARLRCSPMKGHSHVYWYRQLPEEGLKFMVYLQKENIIDESGMPKERFSAEFPKEGPSILRIQQVVRGDSAAYFCASSQHPPGHDYGYTFGSGTRLTVV.

V and J are TRBV9 and TRBJ2-7; 7 bases match TRBD1. V was clipped by 4 bases and J by 3 bases; unmatched bases: 4. There are 13 residues in the CDR3. Germline V gene sequence: CDR1 SGDLS, CDR2 YYNGEE. CDR3 region: CASSTGVGYEQYF. The CDR3 DNA is TGTGCCAGCAGCACAGGGGTAGGCTACGAGCAGTACTTC.

The V call is TRBV6-6, the J call TRBJ2-2; TRBD1 is a possible D gene (6 bases). The CDR3 totals 12 residues. Trimming shortened V by 11 bases and J by 7 bases, and 14 bases separated the two germline ends. CDR1 is MNHNY, CDR2 SVGAGI, per germline (reference sequence). CDR3 bases: TGTGCCGTCCGGCAGGGGAGCGGGGAGCTGTTTTTT. It specifies CAVRQGSGELFF.

This clone has a single count. The chain employs TRBV30 and TRBJ2-1, with 11 bases fitting TRBD1. Germline CDR1 GTSNPN, CDR2 SVGIG (reference sequence). The CDR3 is 15 amino acids. The junction had 6 bases not matched to a gene; V was cut back by 0 bases and J by 8 bases. The CDR3 DNA reads TGTGCCTGGAGTGTGCCAGGACAGGGGGCTGATGAGCAGTTCTTC. This codes for CAWSVPGQGADEQFF.

The chain employs TRBV28 and TRBJ1-5; D perhaps matches TRBD1 (6 bases). Germline-derived CDR1 and CDR2 are MDHEN and SYDVKM. Trimming pared 3 bases from V and 2 bases from J, leaving 11 bases between. There are 15 residues in the CDR3. CDR3 loop: CASSFLYRGNQPQHF. The CDR3 DNA reads TGTGCCAGCAGTTTCCTCTACAGGGGCAATCAGCCCCAGCATTTT. The variable domain in full, with the rest retrieved from reference TRBV28 and TRBJ1-5, is DVKVTQSSRYLVKRTGEKVFLECVQDMDHENMFWYRQDPGLGLRLIYFSYDVKMKEKGDIPEGYSVSREKKERFSLILESASTNQTSMYLCASSFLYRGNQPQHFGDGTRLSIL.

The chain uses TRBV19 and TRBJ1-1; D uncertain. Germline assignment: CDR1 LNHDA and CDR2 SQIVND (reference sequence). Trimming shortened V by 7 bases and J by 3 bases, and 21 bases separated the two germline ends. The CDR3 length is 16 residues. The DNA for the CDR3 is TGTGCCAGTAAGCTTCGTTCATGGAGGGTCGACACTGAAGCTTTCTTT. This translates into CASKLRSWRVDTEAFF.

J is TRBJ2-1 and V is TRBV7-9, with 15 positions matching TRBD2. Germline V gene data show CDR1 as SEHNR and CDR2 as FQNEAQ (reference sequence). The CDR3 contains 15 residues. J lost 15 bases, V lost 5 bases, and 11 bases had no gene match. The CDR3 nucleotides read TGTGCCAGCAGCAGAGACTCCGGGACTAGCGGGAGGCGGTTCTTC. Its translation: CASSRDSGTSGRRFF.

The genes are TRBV30 and TRBJ2-1, with 8 bases that match TRBD2. The CDR3 sequence is 14 residues long. Germline V CDR1 and CDR2: GTSNPN, SVGIG (reference sequence). The V gene end was trimmed by 4 bases and the J gene end by 4 bases; junction bases not matched to a gene: 6. The CDR3, as DNA: TGTGCCTGGAATCGTGCTAGCGGGTACAATGAGCAGTTCTTC. Encoded protein: CAWNRASGYNEQFF.

The chain carries TRBV5-5 and TRBJ1-1; 9 bases align to TRBD1. V lost 7 bases, J lost 2 bases, and 12 bases stayed unmatched. The CDR3 length is 16 residues. CDR1 and CDR2 (germline): SGHKS, YYEKEE (reference sequence). DNA for the CDR3: TGTGCCAGCTACCCGGGACAGGGAAGAGGAAACACTGAAGCTTTCTTT. Translated: CASYPGQGRGNTEAFF.

This clone was detected a few times. This chain uses TRBV19 with TRBJ2-5; 8 positions agree with TRBD1. The V gene end was trimmed by 3 bases and the J gene end by 2 bases; junction bases not matched to a gene: 5. CDR1 is LNHDA, CDR2 SQIVND, per germline (reference sequence). The CDR3 is made up of 15 amino acids. Written as DNA, the CDR3 is TGTGCCAGTAGTATTGGACAGGGACCTCAAGAGACCCAGTACTTC. It encodes CASSIGQGPQETQYF.

This sequence joins TRBV14 and TRBJ1-2; no clear D. This CDR3 is built from 13 residues. The germline gives CDR1 SGHDN, CDR2 FVKESK. V shed 1 base and J shed 8 bases, with 11 bases lying between them. Here the CDR3 DNA reads TGTGCCAGCAGCCAAGCGGGGTCCGAAGGCTACACCTTC. Its protein is CASSQAGSEGYTF.

The chain uses TRBV5-1 and TRBJ1-4; unclear D gene. Germline CDR1 reads SGHRS; CDR2 reads YFSETQ. V lost 4 bases to trimming and J lost 0 bases, with 13 bases between them. This CDR3 is 16 amino acids long. The CDR3 DNA is TGCGCCAGCAGCGTAGACACGTTTGCAACTAATGAAAAACTGTTTTTT. This sequence encodes CASSVDTFATNEKLFF.

The chain employs TRBV19 and TRBJ1-2; D is unclear. Trimming removed 4 bases from V and 6 bases from J, with 18 bases in between. Germline assignment: CDR1 LNHDA and CDR2 SQIVND (reference sequence). The CDR3 has 15 amino acids. CDR3 protein: CASSTRPTAGDGYTF. The CDR3 region has the DNA TGTGCCAGTAGTACCCGCCCGACGGCTGGAGATGGCTACACCTTC.

The genes are TRBV6-1 and TRBJ1-2, with D possibly matching TRBD1 (5 bases). Germline loops: CDR1 MNHNS, CDR2 SASEGT. Trimming removed 3 bases from V and 13 bases from J, with 18 bases in between. The CDR3 is 13 residues long. The chain's CDR3 is CASSEFGRVSSTF. Here the CDR3 DNA reads TGTGCCAGCAGTGAGTTTGGCAGGGTTAGTTCCACCTTC.

The chain is built from TRBV2 and TRBJ1-2; perhaps TRBD1 as D (6 bases). V gave up 7 bases and J gave up 7 bases, with 19 bases separating them. CDR3 length equals 14 residues. Per germline, CDR1 SNHLY and CDR2 FYNNEI. This CDR3 reads CASNGGEGGSGYTF. CDR3 coding DNA: TGTGCCAGCAATGGTGGGGAGGGGGGCTCTGGCTACACCTTC.

V gene TRBV6-1 combines with J gene TRBJ2-7, with D maybe TRBD2 (7 bases). The V gene lost 7 bases and the J gene lost 3 bases, with 16 bases spanning the gap. The CDR3 has 14 residues. Germline V gives CDR1 MNHNS, CDR2 SASEGT. The CDR3 spells CASTEGGVDYEQYF. The CDR3 nucleotides read TGTGCCAGCACCGAGGGGGGGGTGGACTACGAGCAGTACTTC.

This clone was counted a few times. The V and J genes are TRBV28 and TRBJ2-1, with D perhaps matching TRBD1 (6 bases). This CDR3 is 12 amino acids long. V lost 6 bases, J lost 11 bases, and 14 bases lay in between. Germline CDR1 is MDHEN and CDR2 is SYDVKM. The CDR3 nucleotides are TGTGCCAGCAGCCGGACGGACAGCAAGCAGTTCTTC. It encodes CASSRTDSKQFF.

The chain carries TRBV4-1 and TRBJ2-1; 9 positions match TRBD1. This CDR3 is 17 amino acids long. The V and J ends lost 5 bases and 13 bases, in that order; junction bases with no gene match: 21. The germline V gene has CDR1 MGHRA and CDR2 YSYEKL. The CDR3 DNA sequence: TGCGCCAGCAGCTCCCTTTTAGGGGACAGGGTCCTGCCCCGCCAGTTCTTC. Translating gives CASSSLLGDRVLPRQFF.

J is TRBJ1-2 and V is TRBV6-5; 9 bases map to TRBD1. CDR3 length equals 13 residues. Germline lookup yields CDR1 MNHEY and CDR2 SVGAGI. V gave up 2 bases and J gave up 8 bases; unmatched junction bases: 3. This chain's CDR3 is CASSYGTGSGYTF. CDR3 coding DNA: TGTGCCAGCAGTTACGGGACAGGGAGCGGCTACACCTTC.

The chain uses TRBV2 and TRBJ2-7; 8 nucleotides align to TRBD1. There are 14 residues in the CDR3. Germline CDR1 is SNHLY and CDR2 is FYNNEI. The junction had 9 bases not matched to a gene; V was cut back by 7 bases and J by 4 bases. CDR3 DNA: TGTGCCAGCATGGGGCAGGGGGCCTCATACGAGCAGTACGTC. Amino acid sequence: CASMGQGASYEQYV.

The chain uses TRBV6-5 and TRBJ1-2; no firm D call. The V gene's germline CDR1 is MNHEY and CDR2 SVGAGI. V lost 5 bases to trimming and J lost 6 bases, with 16 bases between them. The length of the CDR3 is 14 residues. CDR3 in DNA: TGTGCCAGCAGTCCGGACCAGCGGCCCCATGGCTACACCTTC. It codes for CASSPDQRPHGYTF.

Written as DNA, the CDR3 is TGCGCCAGCAGCTTGGTTCGCGGGAAGGGCGATGAGCAGTTCTTC. Amino acids: CASSLVRGKGDEQFF. The chain recombines TRBV5-1 with TRBJ2-1; a weak D match, TRBD2 (6 bases). Germline V gene lookup returns CDR1 SGHRS and CDR2 YFSETQ. Trimming removed 0 bases from V and 8 bases from J, with 15 bases in between. The CDR3 has 15 residues.